This paragraph reports one T cell receptor beta chain. At one end the junction does not follow the germline gene, possibly because of a read error. The CDR3 is 14 amino acids. Germline-derived CDR1 and CDR2 are SSHAT and FNYEAQ (reference sequence). These data are taken from a study of blood T cell repertoires in COVID-19. On the study more broadly: Nucleic acid was either cDNA or gDNA, and it came from T cells, B-cell-depleted T cells, or PBMCs.

Clones were sequenced by immunoSEQ multiplex PCR, and TCRdb holds only the in-frame ones, with some missing. In the table there are over 100,000 clones, 90% of which are singletons. The rearrangement uses TRBV7-7 and TRBJ2-2, with D unclear. The clonotype was recovered from a human donor in a cohort sampled during active COVID-19. Sequencing input: peripheral blood. The CDR3 sequence is CASSLGRNTGELFF. CDR3 nucleotide sequence: TGTGCTAGCAGCTTAGGTCGGAACACCGGGGAGCTGTTTTTT. Full variable domain (rest looked up from reference TRBV7-7 and TRBJ2-2): GAGVSQSPRYKVTKRGQDVTLRCDPISSHATLYWYQQALGQGPEFLTYFNYEAQPDKSGLPSDRFSAERPEGSISTLTIQRTEQRDSAMYRCASSLGRNTGELFFGEGSRLTVL.